Following are 30 T cell receptor beta chains from one sample sequenced in a study of vaccination and CD4 T cells after COVID-19. The Oncomine TCR Beta short-read assay sequenced DNA from cultured CD4+ T cells. TCRdb reprocessed the PCR reads via MiXCR and lists one record per CDR3 protein. The table includes 15,000 to 20,000 distinct CDR3 sequences, approximately 44% detected once. The time point: late sampling 161 to 241 days after vaccination in a few convalescent patients. Treatment indicated: roughly 11-day PBMC culture with coronavirus spike peptide pools or control peptides (ViraFEST assay). Their recognized antigens are unknown. Sequenced material: CD4+ T cells from blood, cultured in vitro, taken about 7 months after SARS-CoV-2 vaccination. Source of these receptors: a human donor who had recovered from COVID-19.

The V call is TRBV2, the J call TRBJ1-1; a possible D gene is TRBD1 (5 bases). The V end lost 11 bases, the J end lost 1 base, and 14 bases lay between the germline ends. The CDR3 covers 13 residues. Germline CDR1 and CDR2: SNHLY and FYNNEI. The CDR3 DNA follows: TGTGCCCAGAAGGGGCAATCGAACACTGAAGCTTTCTTT. It codes for CAQKGQSNTEAFF.

V and J are TRBV27 and TRBJ2-1; TRBD2 matches 13 bases. CDR1 and CDR2 from the germline V gene are MNHEY and SMNVEV (reference sequence). The CDR3 runs 15 residues. V lost 5 bases to trimming and J lost 9 bases; unmatched junction nucleotides: 7. The CDR3 loop is CASSKGLAGASEQFF. The CDR3 DNA is TGTGCCAGCAGTAAAGGACTAGCGGGGGCTAGTGAGCAGTTCTTC.

The rearrangement uses TRBV7-2 and TRBJ2-3, with TRBD1 matching over 7 bases. Germline V gene sequence: CDR1 SGHTA, CDR2 FQGNSA. This CDR3 has 16 residues. The ends lost 4 bases at V and 2 bases at J; junction bases unmatched: 9. DNA for the CDR3: TGTGCCAGCAGCTCCCCCCGGACAGGATTCACAGATACGCAGTATTTT. Its translation: CASSSPRTGFTDTQYF.

This clonotype was detected only a few times. The genes are TRBV7-2 and TRBJ2-2; D is perhaps TRBD1 or TRBD2 (5 bases each). Germline CDR1 SGHTA, CDR2 FQGNSA. V was pared by 5 bases and J by 5 bases, with 18 bases between. There are 16 residues in the CDR3. CDR3 sequence (DNA): TGTGCCAGCAGCCCCCGGGGCCAGGGTTTTACCGGGGAGCTGTTTTTT. Protein sequence: CASSPRGQGFTGELFF. Complete variable domain (other parts from reference TRBV7-2 and TRBJ2-2): GAGVSQSPSNKVTEKGKDVELRCDPISGHTALYWYRQSLGQGLEFLIYFQGNSAPDKSGLPSDRFSAERTGGSVSTLTIQRTQQEDSAVYLCASSPRGQGFTGELFFGEGSRLTVL.

As DNA, the CDR3 is TGTGCCAGCAGCGCCCCGGGACGACAGGCGATCACAGATACGCAGTATTTT. Translation: CASSAPGRQAITDTQYF. This chain connects TRBV9 to TRBJ2-3; weak D call: TRBD1 (6 bases). The ends were cut back, 3 bases at V and 2 bases at J, with 19 bases in the middle. The CDR3 covers 17 residues. CDR1 is SGDLS and CDR2 is YYNGEE in the germline V gene.

This clonotype was observed a single time. At one of its ends the junction is not consistent with the germline gene, which may arise from a read error. V and J are TRBV24-1 and TRBJ2-3; TRBD2 aligns across 14 bases. The CDR3 spans 16 residues. Germline assignment: CDR1 KGHDR and CDR2 SFDVKD. Here the CDR3 DNA reads TGTGCTACCAGTGAATCGGGACTAGCGGGGGCTGATACGCAGTATTTT. This translates into CATSESGLAGADTQYF.

This clonotype appeared a few times. This sequence joins TRBV30 and TRBJ1-2, with no clear D. Looked up from germline, CDR1 is GTSNPN and CDR2 is SVGIG (reference sequence). This CDR3 has 12 residues. The V gene lost 1 base and the J gene lost 8 bases, with 11 bases spanning the gap. DNA for the CDR3: TGTGCCTGGAGTGAGACTCTCATAGGCTACACCTTC. Its protein product is CAWSETLIGYTF.

This clonotype was seen more than once but under ten times. The genes are TRBV6-2 or TRBV6-3 and TRBJ2-7; 11 nucleotides align to TRBD1. CDR1 is MNHEY, CDR2 SVGEGT, per germline. With V trimmed by 10 bases and J by 2 bases, 4 bases remained unmatched. This CDR3 spans 13 amino acids. The CDR3, as DNA: TGTGCCATAAGGGGACAGGGGGCCTACGAGCAGTACTTC. Its protein is CAIRGQGAYEQYF.

This clonotype is labeled medium-sized (0.01 to 0.1%). V and J are TRBV20-1 and TRBJ2-3; the D gene is possibly TRBD2 (7 bases). The CDR3 is made up of 15 amino acids. Germline lookup yields CDR1 DFQATT and CDR2 SNEGSKA (reference sequence). V lost 5 bases, J lost 4 bases, and 19 bases lay in between. The CDR3, as DNA: TGCAGTGCTCCCCGATGGGGGGGCCAATCAGATACGCAGTATTTT. As protein: CSAPRWGGQSDTQYF.

This clonotype has a handful of counts. The V call is TRBV6-1, the J call TRBJ1-6; D unresolved. Germline lookup yields CDR1 MNHNS and CDR2 SASEGT. The V gene lost 4 bases and the J gene lost 0 bases, with 4 bases spanning the gap. This CDR3 spans 14 amino acids. The DNA for the CDR3 is TGTGCCAGCAGTGGGCGCTCCTATAATTCACCCCTCCACTTT. Translation: CASSGRSYNSPLHF.

The rearrangement uses TRBV20-1 and TRBJ1-1; D not resolved. The CDR3 consists of 10 residues. Trimming left V 5 bases short and J 7 bases short, with 8 bases between. Germline V lookup: CDR1 DFQATT, CDR2 SNEGSKA (reference sequence). CDR3 residues: CSAGLVEAFF. CDR3 DNA: TGCAGTGCTGGGTTGGTTGAAGCTTTCTTT.

This chain links TRBV5-4 with TRBJ2-7; D call uncertain. The CDR3 extends over 14 amino acids. The germline V and J ends were trimmed by 4 bases and 0 bases, with 11 bases remaining between them. Germline V gives CDR1 SGHNT, CDR2 YYREEE (reference sequence). CDR3 in amino acids: CASSPLANSYEQYF. The CDR3 coding sequence is TGTGCCAGCAGCCCCCTGGCAAACTCCTACGAGCAGTACTTC.

V gene TRBV19 combines with J gene TRBJ1-1; 7 nucleotides match TRBD1. Germline V gene sequence: CDR1 LNHDA, CDR2 SQIVND (reference sequence). The junction had 8 bases not matched to a gene; V was cut back by 8 bases and J by 5 bases. The CDR3 covers 13 residues. The CDR3 loop reads CASGYRGLTEAFF. The CDR3 DNA reads as TGTGCCAGTGGATACAGGGGATTGACTGAAGCTTTCTTT. Supplemented by reference TRBV19 and TRBJ1-1, the full variable domain reads DGGITQSPKYLFRKEGQNVTLSCEQNLNHDAMYWYRQDPGQGLRLIYYSQIVNDFQKGDIAEGYSVSREKKESFPLTVTSAQKNPTAFYLCASGYRGLTEAFFGQGTRLTVV.

This clonotype was counted between two and nine times. The V gene is TRBV7-9, the J gene TRBJ1-6; no firm D call. The CDR3 is 14 residues long. The V gene's germline CDR1 is SEHNR and CDR2 FQNEAQ (reference sequence). Trimming removed 5 bases from V and 10 bases from J, with 15 bases in between. The CDR3: CASSPVGVESPLHF. CDR3 in DNA: TGTGCCAGCAGCCCTGTGGGAGTAGAATCACCCCTCCACTTT.

This sequence joins TRBV6-5 and TRBJ2-1; D ambiguous. Germline V lookup: CDR1 MNHEY, CDR2 SVGAGI. This CDR3 spans 17 amino acids. Deletions cut 0 bases from V and 1 base from J, with 13 bases between. The CDR3 DNA sequence: TGTGCCAGCAGTTACTCGAAAGGTAGGGCGTCCTACAATGAGCAGTTCTTC. This gives the protein CASSYSKGRASYNEQFF.

The chain has TRBV5-6 and TRBJ2-5; D uncertain. V was pared by 0 bases and J by 5 bases, with 11 bases between. The CDR3 spans 14 residues. Per the germline V gene, CDR1 is SGHDT and CDR2 is YYEEEE. CDR3 bases: TGTGCCAGCAGCTTGGACTACTCCGCCGAGACCCAGTACTTC. It yields the protein CASSLDYSAETQYF. Based on the CDR3 plus reference TRBV5-6 and TRBJ2-5, the full variable domain is DAGVTQSPTHLIKTRGQQVTLRCSPKSGHDTVSWYQQALGQGPQFIFQYYEEEERQRGNFPDRFSGHQFPNYSSELNVNALLLGDSALYLCASSLDYSAETQYFGPGTRLLVL.

The chain couples TRBV20-1 to TRBJ2-5, with TRBD2 matching 9 bases. CDR1 and CDR2 (germline): DFQATT, SNEGSKA (reference sequence). There are 15 residues in the CDR3. With 5 bases clipped from V and 2 bases from J, the junction kept 9 bases outside the gene matches. The CDR3 DNA reads TGCAGTGCTCCCCCCGGCGGGGGGGCGCAAGAGACCCAGTACTTC. As protein: CSAPPGGGAQETQYF.

A few counts support this clonotype. This chain joins TRBV5-4 and TRBJ1-2, with D hard to call. Germline V gene lookup returns CDR1 SGHNT and CDR2 YYREEE (reference sequence). CDR3 size: 15 residues. Trimming took off 4 bases at V and 4 bases at J, with 17 bases between the two ends. CDR3 amino acids: CASSRALGPSYGYTF. The DNA of the CDR3 is TGTGCCAGCAGCAGAGCACTAGGACCGAGCTATGGCTACACCTTC.

The chain is built from TRBV5-4 and TRBJ2-5; tentatively, D is TRBD1 (6 bases). The V and J ends lost 0 bases and 9 bases respectively, with 12 bases between them. The CDR3 is 13 amino acids. CDR1 and CDR2 (germline): SGHNT, YYREEE (reference sequence). CDR3: CASSLGGPSAQYF. The CDR3 DNA sequence: TGTGCCAGCAGCTTGGGGGGGCCCTCGGCCCAGTACTTC.

This CDR3 is CASSPEAGREQFF. The CDR3 region has the DNA TGTGCCAGCAGCCCCGAAGCGGGACGTGAGCAGTTCTTC. The chain has TRBV7-2 and TRBJ2-1; 7 positions agree with TRBD2. V shed 5 bases and J 9 bases; nucleotides not matched to a gene: 7. The length of the CDR3 is 13 residues. The V gene's germline CDR1 is SGHTA and CDR2 FQGNSA. The whole variable domain, remainder taken from reference TRBV7-2 and TRBJ2-1, is GAGVSQSPSNKVTEKGKDVELRCDPISGHTALYWYRQSLGQGLEFLIYFQGNSAPDKSGLPSDRFSAERTGGSVSTLTIQRTQQEDSAVYLCASSPEAGREQFFGPGTRLTVL.

The CDR3: CVTRPRSSYEQYF. The DNA of the CDR3 is TGTGTGACTCGGCCAAGGAGCTCCTACGAGCAGTACTTC. V is TRBV6-1 and J is TRBJ2-7; D gene ambiguous. The CDR3 contains 13 residues. Germline V gene sequence: CDR1 MNHNS, CDR2 SASEGT.

This clonotype was found a few times. The rearrangement joins TRBV7-8 to TRBJ1-2; D unclear. Trimming shortened V by 0 bases and J by 6 bases, and 14 bases separated the two germline ends. CDR1 is SGHVS and CDR2 is FQNEAQ in the germline V gene. The CDR3 has 15 amino acids. Written as DNA, the CDR3 is TGTGCCAGCAGCTTAGCGCTCGTTAATACAGATGGCTACACCTTC. It is translated as CASSLALVNTDGYTF.

The J gene is TRBJ2-5, the V gene TRBV12-3 or TRBV12-4; 9 nucleotides line up with TRBD1. This CDR3 has 13 amino acids. The V gene end was trimmed by 6 bases and the J gene end by 3 bases; junction bases not matched to a gene: 2. DNA for the CDR3: TGTGCCAGCAGAAGGACAGGGGAAGAGACCCAGTACTTC. This translates into CASRRTGEETQYF.

This chain uses TRBV20-1 with TRBJ2-2; D unclear. V was trimmed by 6 bases and J by 0 bases, leaving 11 bases between them. Germline loops: CDR1 DFQATT, CDR2 SNEGSKA (reference sequence). The CDR3 extends over 14 amino acids. The chain's CDR3 is CSAKRPANTGELFF. CDR3 nucleotides: TGCAGTGCCAAACGACCAGCGAACACCGGGGAGCTGTTTTTT.

This clonotype was detected a few times. The chain is built from TRBV20-1 and TRBJ1-1; 7 bases fit TRBD1. Germline-derived CDR1 and CDR2 are DFQATT and SNEGSKA (reference sequence). V trimming: 7 bases; J trimming: 1 base; junction bases outside the gene matches: 12. There are 15 residues in the CDR3. The CDR3 DNA sequence: TGCAGTGTCATGGGTTTAGGGGGCCGGAACACTGAAGCTTTCTTT. Translation gives CSVMGLGGRNTEAFF.

This chain uses TRBV7-2 with TRBJ1-5; D is uncertain. This CDR3 is built from 13 residues. Germline loops: CDR1 SGHTA, CDR2 FQGNSA. V shed 2 bases and J shed 5 bases, with 7 bases lying between them. DNA of the CDR3: TGTGCCAGCAGCTTAAAACCATATCAGCCCCAGCATTTT. It translates to CASSLKPYQPQHF.

In its sample, this clonotype was seen a few times. This chain links TRBV6-1 with TRBJ1-2; 9 bases fit TRBD1. Germline V gene sequence: CDR1 MNHNS, CDR2 SASEGT. CDR3 length: 14 residues. J gave up 3 bases and V 5 bases, and 4 bases lay outside the gene matches. The CDR3 sequence: CASSKGQGDYGYTF. In DNA form, the CDR3 reads TGTGCCAGCAGTAAGGGACAGGGAGACTATGGCTACACCTTC.

The chain joins TRBV24-1 to TRBJ2-3; 9 nucleotides match TRBD1. The CDR3 contains 18 residues. After removal of 1 base from V and 2 bases from J, the junction contained 9 bases not matched to a gene. The germline gives CDR1 KGHDR, CDR2 SFDVKD. CDR3 in DNA: TGTGCCACCAGTGATTTCGGGACAGGGAAGGAGGCCACAGATACGCAGTATTTT. It codes for CATSDFGTGKEATDTQYF.

The J gene is TRBJ2-7, the V gene TRBV7-6, with D tentatively TRBD1 (5 bases). The CDR3 is 12 residues long. Germline V CDR1 and CDR2: SGHVS, FNYEAQ. Trimming stripped 2 bases from V and 3 bases from J, with 5 bases between. The CDR3 DNA is TGTGCCAGCAGCTTACAGGGCTACGAGCAGTACTTC. It translates to CASSLQGYEQYF.

The chain uses TRBV4-2 and TRBJ1-1; 7 bases fit TRBD1. V was clipped by 0 bases and J by 8 bases; unmatched bases: 9. Germline CDR1 reads LGHNA; CDR2 reads YNFKEQ. The CDR3 covers 15 residues. CDR3 protein: CASSQDWYRGGEAFF. The CDR3 bases are TGTGCCAGCAGCCAAGATTGGTACAGGGGAGGGGAAGCTTTCTTT.